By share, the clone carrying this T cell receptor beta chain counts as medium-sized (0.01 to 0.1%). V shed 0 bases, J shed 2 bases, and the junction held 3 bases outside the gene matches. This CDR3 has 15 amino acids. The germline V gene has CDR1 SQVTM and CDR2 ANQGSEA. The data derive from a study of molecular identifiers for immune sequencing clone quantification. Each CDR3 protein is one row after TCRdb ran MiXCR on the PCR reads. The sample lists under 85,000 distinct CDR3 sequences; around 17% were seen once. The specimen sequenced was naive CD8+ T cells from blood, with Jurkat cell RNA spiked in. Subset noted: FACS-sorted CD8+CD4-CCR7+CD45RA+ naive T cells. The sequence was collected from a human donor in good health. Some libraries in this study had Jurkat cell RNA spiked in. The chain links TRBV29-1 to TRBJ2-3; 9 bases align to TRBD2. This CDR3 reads CSVEERLAATDTQYF. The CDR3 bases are TGCAGCGTTGAAGAAAGACTAGCGGCCACAGATACGCAGTATTTT.